These T cell receptor beta chains were read from a single sample in a study of blood T cell repertoires in COVID-19. The data were produced by immunoSEQ multiplex PCR, yet TCRdb's version contains in-frame clones alone and is incomplete. The profile shows about 200,000 clones, more than 80% of them singletons. Sequencing was carried out using PBMCs or T cells enriched from blood (not recorded which). All receptors come from a woman under 30 who had recovered from COVID-19. Each CDR3 is given with its conserved first and last residue. D genes are given only for firm matches. Clone size is stated in some rows and not others, as once, few, many or a class when expanded.

CDR3nt: TGTGCCACCAGCCCGACGCGCGGGACGGATTATGGCTACACCTTC
CDR3aa: CATSPTRGTDYGYTF
j_gene: TRBJ1-2
v_gene: TRBV15
abundance: NA
d_gene: NA

CDR3nt: TGTGCCAGCAGCTTGGGGGGGGGAGGCTACAATGAGCAGTTCTTC
CDR3aa: CASSLGGGGYNEQFF
j_gene: TRBJ2-1
v_gene: TRBV5-6
abundance: once
d_gene: TRBD2

CDR3nt: TGTGCCAGCAGGGGACAGCTCACCTACGAGCAGTACTTC
CDR3aa: CASRGQLTYEQYF
j_gene: TRBJ2-7
v_gene: TRBV28
abundance: NA
d_gene: TRBD1

CDR3nt: TGTGCCAGCAGCTTGGGGACAGGGTTCGTCTATGGCTACACCTTC
CDR3aa: CASSLGTGFVYGYTF
j_gene: TRBJ1-2
v_gene: TRBV5-5
abundance: NA
d_gene: TRBD1

CDR3nt: TGTGCCAGCAGGGCCGGGACAGGGGCTCAGCCCCAGCATTTT
CDR3aa: CASRAGTGAQPQHF
j_gene: TRBJ1-5
v_gene: TRBV7-8
abundance: once
d_gene: TRBD1

CDR3nt: TGTGCCAGCAGCTTCAGGACAGGGAGGGGCTATGGCTACACCTTC
CDR3aa: CASSFRTGRGYGYTF
j_gene: TRBJ1-2
v_gene: TRBV5-6
abundance: NA
d_gene: TRBD1

CDR3nt: TGTGCCAGCAGTTTATTTCCAGGGGGCCATGGCTACACCTTC
CDR3aa: CASSLFPGGHGYTF
j_gene: TRBJ1-2
v_gene: TRBV27
abundance: NA
d_gene: TRBD1

CDR3nt: TGTGCCAGCAGTTCCTTGACTAGCGGGGGGGTAGATACGCAGTATTTT
CDR3aa: CASSSLTSGGVDTQYF
j_gene: TRBJ2-3
v_gene: TRBV28
abundance: NA
d_gene: TRBD2

CDR3nt: TGCGCCAGCAGTGAGAGGGTCGGTGATCAGCCCCAGCATTTT
CDR3aa: CASSERVGDQPQHF
j_gene: TRBJ1-5
v_gene: TRBV4-1
abundance: NA
d_gene: NA

CDR3nt: TGTGCCAGCAGTGAAATGGGCGGGGGGATCACAGATACGCAGTATTTT
CDR3aa: CASSEMGGGITDTQYF
j_gene: TRBJ2-3
v_gene: TRBV2
abundance: NA
d_gene: TRBD2

CDR3nt: TGTGCCAGCTTATCCTCCCAGGGATCTGGCTACACCTTC
CDR3aa: CASLSSQGSGYTF
j_gene: TRBJ1-2
v_gene: TRBV28
abundance: NA
d_gene: NA

CDR3nt: TGTGCCAGTAGTATTCGTGGGACAGGGGGTGCTAACTATGGCTACACCTTC
CDR3aa: CASSIRGTGGANYGYTF
j_gene: TRBJ1-2
v_gene: TRBV19
abundance: NA
d_gene: TRBD1

CDR3nt: TGCGCCAGCAGCCATCCGGCGGGGATGGCGGAGACCCAGTACTTC
CDR3aa: CASSHPAGMAETQYF
j_gene: TRBJ2-5
v_gene: TRBV4-1
abundance: NA
d_gene: NA

CDR3nt: TGTGCCAGTAGTATTTGGCAGGGGGGTCAGCCCCAGCATTTT
CDR3aa: CASSIWQGGQPQHF
j_gene: TRBJ1-5
v_gene: TRBV19
abundance: NA
d_gene: TRBD1

CDR3nt: TGTGCCAGCAGTGAACTAACAGGGGGCCAACCACTATGGGGCTACACCTTC
CDR3aa: CASSELTGGQPLWGYTF
j_gene: TRBJ1-2
v_gene: TRBV6-1
abundance: NA
d_gene: TRBD1

CDR3nt: TGTGCCAGCTCACCTAAAGGCGGGGGCGAGCAGTACTTC
CDR3aa: CASSPKGGGEQYF
j_gene: TRBJ2-7
v_gene: TRBV18
abundance: NA
d_gene: TRBD2

CDR3nt: TGTGCCTGGAGCGAATTCTCGGGGTCTGGAAACACCATATATTTT
CDR3aa: CAWSEFSGSGNTIYF
j_gene: TRBJ1-3
v_gene: TRBV30
abundance: NA
d_gene: NA

CDR3nt: TGTGCCACCAGTGCCGGGACAAACCGACGAGCTTTCTTT
CDR3aa: CATSAGTNRRAFF
j_gene: TRBJ1-1
v_gene: TRBV24-1
abundance: NA
d_gene: NA

CDR3nt: TGTGCCATCAGTGGGGACAAGGACAATCAGCCCCAGCATTTT
CDR3aa: CAISGDKDNQPQHF
j_gene: TRBJ1-5
v_gene: TRBV10-3
abundance: NA
d_gene: NA

CDR3nt: TGTGCCAGCAGCTTAGGGACAGGGGACACAGATACGCAGTATTTT
CDR3aa: CASSLGTGDTDTQYF
j_gene: TRBJ2-3
v_gene: TRBV11-2
abundance: NA
d_gene: TRBD1

CDR3nt: TGTGCCAGCAGGCTAGCTACAGAATTTTGGACAGATACGCAGTATTTT
CDR3aa: CASRLATEFWTDTQYF
j_gene: TRBJ2-3
v_gene: TRBV2
abundance: NA
d_gene: NA

CDR3nt: TGCAGCGTAGCCACAGGGGGACGAAATGAAAAACTGTTTTTT
CDR3aa: CSVATGGRNEKLFF
j_gene: TRBJ1-4
v_gene: TRBV29-1
abundance: NA
d_gene: TRBD1

CDR3nt: TGTGCCAGCAGCCCGGGATACAGGGGGAACTCTGGAAACACCATATATTTT
CDR3aa: CASSPGYRGNSGNTIYF
j_gene: TRBJ1-3
v_gene: TRBV11-2
abundance: NA
d_gene: TRBD1

CDR3nt: TGTGCCACTCTGCGACAGGCAACAAATTCACCCCTCCACTTT
CDR3aa: CATLRQATNSPLHF
j_gene: TRBJ1-6
v_gene: TRBV24-1
abundance: NA
d_gene: NA

CDR3nt: TGTGCCAGCTCGGGAGGTAGCACAGATACGCAGTATTTT
CDR3aa: CASSGGSTDTQYF
j_gene: TRBJ2-3
v_gene: TRBV6-4
abundance: many
d_gene: TRBD2

CDR3nt: TGTGCCAGCAGCCACGGACAGTTCTATGGCTACACCTTC
CDR3aa: CASSHGQFYGYTF
j_gene: TRBJ1-2
v_gene: TRBV11-2
abundance: NA
d_gene: NA

CDR3nt: TGCAGTGCTGAGCGGGGAGATACGCAGTATTTT
CDR3aa: CSAERGDTQYF
j_gene: TRBJ2-3
v_gene: TRBV20-1
abundance: NA
d_gene: TRBD2

CDR3nt: TGCGCCAGCAGCTTACAGGGGACCCTGAACACTGAAGCTTTCTTT
CDR3aa: CASSLQGTLNTEAFF
j_gene: TRBJ1-1
v_gene: TRBV5-1
abundance: NA
d_gene: TRBD1

CDR3nt: TGTGCCAGCAGCTTAAGTCCCTACAGGGGGCGAAATCAGCCCCAGCATTTT
CDR3aa: CASSLSPYRGRNQPQHF
j_gene: TRBJ1-5
v_gene: TRBV7-9
abundance: NA
d_gene: TRBD1

CDR3nt: TGTGCCAGCACCAGACAGCTCCTAAGTACTGAAGCTTTCTTT
CDR3aa: CASTRQLLSTEAFF
j_gene: TRBJ1-1
v_gene: TRBV6-4
abundance: NA
d_gene: NA

CDR3nt: TGTGCCAGCCGACAAAACCTACAGCCCCAGCATTTT
CDR3aa: CASRQNLQPQHF
j_gene: TRBJ1-5
v_gene: TRBV28
abundance: NA
d_gene: NA

CDR3nt: TGCGCCAGCAGCCAACCCCCGGGACTAGCGGACCAAGAGACCCAGTACTTC
CDR3aa: CASSQPPGLADQETQYF
j_gene: TRBJ2-5
v_gene: TRBV4-1
abundance: NA
d_gene: TRBD2

CDR3nt: TGTGCCAGCAGCTCCGTATACAGGGAGCGGGGCCTTCGTGAAAAACTGTTTTTT
CDR3aa: CASSSVYRERGLREKLFF
j_gene: TRBJ1-4
v_gene: TRBV7-9
abundance: NA
d_gene: NA

CDR3nt: TGCGCCAGCAAGATGTTAGAAACGGGGAGGGGGAACACTGAAGCTTTCTTT
CDR3aa: CASKMLETGRGNTEAFF
j_gene: TRBJ1-1
v_gene: TRBV4-1
abundance: NA
d_gene: NA

CDR3nt: TGTGCCAGCAATATCGACAGGATCGCCGGGGAGCTGTTTTTT
CDR3aa: CASNIDRIAGELFF
j_gene: TRBJ2-2
v_gene: TRBV2
abundance: NA
d_gene: NA

CDR3nt: TGTGCCAGCAGTTACGGGCCAGGGGGCACCGGGGAGCTGTTTTTT
CDR3aa: CASSYGPGGTGELFF
j_gene: TRBJ2-2
v_gene: TRBV6-2/TRBV6-3
abundance: NA
d_gene: TRBD1

CDR3nt: TGTGCCAGCAGCCATGACAGGGTCCCTGGAAACACCATATATTTT
CDR3aa: CASSHDRVPGNTIYF
j_gene: TRBJ1-3
v_gene: TRBV5-4
abundance: few
d_gene: TRBD1

CDR3nt: TGCGCCAGCAGCCAAGGATCTGGGGGACAGGGCCTTTTTTGGGAAAAACTGTTTTTT
CDR3aa: CASSQGSGGQGLFWEKLFF
j_gene: TRBJ1-4
v_gene: TRBV4-1
abundance: NA
d_gene: TRBD1